The next 29 T cell receptor beta chains were all read from a single sample in a study of blood T cell repertoires in COVID-19 (dated by TCRdb to about 2020). Receptor amplification or capture employed the immunoSEQ multiplex PCR assay. In its TCRdb copy, this immuneACCESS table keeps in-frame sequences only and misses some clones. Where compared with another copy, unresolved V genes explain less than half of these, and the others have no known cause. A total of about 170,000 clones appear in this sample, approximately 80% of them only once. The ten largest clones add up to 10% to 15% of the sample. The sample comprised PBMCs or T cells enriched from blood (not recorded which). The receptors here all came from a man aged 50-59 years who had recovered from COVID-19.

The genes are TRBV27 and TRBJ2-3; D unresolved. CDR1 is MNHEY, CDR2 SMNVEV, per germline (reference sequence). Between the trimmed V and J ends, which lost 0 bases and 1 base, there was a span of 5 bases. The CDR3 covers 14 residues. DNA of the CDR3: TGTGCCAGCAGTTTATCCTCCCGCACAGATACGCAGTATTTT. Translating it yields CASSLSSRTDTQYF.

This clone appeared a few times. The V call is TRBV28, the J call TRBJ2-2; 7 nucleotides match TRBD1. Germline V gene lookup returns CDR1 MDHEN and CDR2 SYDVKM. This CDR3 is built from 14 residues. J gave up 6 bases and V 5 bases, and 6 bases lay outside the gene matches. CDR3 nucleotide sequence: TGTGCCAGCAGTATCTTACAGGGGTCCGGGGAGCTGTTTTTT. Its protein product is CASSILQGSGELFF.

CDR3: CASSEPGHFSYEQYF. As DNA, the CDR3 is TGTGCCAGCAGTGAACCGGGACATTTCTCCTACGAGCAGTACTTC. The chain joins TRBV6-1 to TRBJ2-7; possible D gene TRBD1, 6 bases. Deletions cut 2 bases from V and 0 bases from J, with 11 bases between. CDR1 and CDR2 from the germline V gene are MNHNS and SASEGT. This CDR3 has 15 amino acids.

The rearrangement joins TRBV5-3 to TRBJ2-7; 9 positions match TRBD1. TRBV5-3 has ORF status, its function being uncertain. Unmatched junction bases numbered 10, after V lost 4 bases and J lost 2 bases. CDR3 size: 16 residues. CDR3: CARSERQGVYPYEQYF. In DNA form, the CDR3 reads TGTGCCAGAAGCGAACGACAGGGGGTCTATCCCTACGAGCAGTACTTC.

The chain is built from TRBV9 and TRBJ1-6; D is uncertain. Germline CDR1 reads SGDLS; CDR2 reads YYNGEE. This CDR3 spans 13 amino acids. Trimming took 0 bases from V and 5 from J, leaving 3 bases between them. This CDR3 is CASSVGNNSPLHF. Written as DNA, the CDR3 is TGTGCCAGCAGCGTAGGTAATAATTCACCCCTCCACTTT.

The chain recombines TRBV19 with TRBJ1-4, with a possible D match to TRBD1 (6 bases). CDR1 is LNHDA and CDR2 is SQIVND in the germline V gene (reference sequence). There are 14 residues in the CDR3. With 9 bases removed from V and 4 bases from J, the gap between germline ends came to 15 bases. As DNA, the CDR3 is TGTGCCAGCAAGGACAGAGCAAATAATGAAAAACTGTTTTTT. Its translation: CASKDRANNEKLFF.

The J gene is TRBJ2-3, the V gene TRBV3-1 (or the pseudogene TRBV3-2); possibly TRBD2 for D (5 bases). The CDR3 runs to 13 residues. CDR1 and CDR2 (germline): LGHDT, YNNKEL (reference sequence). The V and J ends lost 6 bases and 1 base respectively, with 8 bases between them. CDR3 sequence (DNA): TGTGCCAGCAGTTCGCGGGGCACAGATACGCAGTATTTT. As protein: CASSSRGTDTQYF.

DNA of the CDR3: TGTGCCAGCTCAAACGGACAGGACTACGAGCAGTACTTC. Translating it yields CASSNGQDYEQYF. The gene calls are TRBV18 and TRBJ2-7; 7 nucleotides agree with TRBD1. J gave up 3 bases and V 5 bases, and 4 bases lay outside the gene matches. The CDR3 sequence is 13 residues long. The germline V gene has CDR1 KGHSH and CDR2 LQKENI.

The gene calls are TRBV19 and TRBJ2-2, with 13 bases aligning to TRBD2. The CDR3 runs to 16 residues. The V gene end was trimmed by 6 bases and the J gene end by 7 bases; junction bases not matched to a gene: 8. Germline V lookup: CDR1 LNHDA, CDR2 SQIVND (reference sequence). The CDR3 DNA reads as TGTGCCAGTAGCACGACTAGCGGGGGGAAGGTCGGGGAGCTGTTTTTT. This codes for CASSTTSGGKVGELFF.

The chain links TRBV29-1 to TRBJ1-5, with 8 bases fitting TRBD1. CDR3 length: 13 residues. In germline, CDR1 is SQVTM, CDR2 ANQGSEA. Trimming removed 5 bases from V and 7 bases from J; junction bases left unmatched: 7. The CDR3 loop reads CSVRAGGGQPQHF. CDR3 bases: TGCAGCGTTAGGGCAGGGGGCGGACAGCCCCAGCATTTT.

The J gene is TRBJ2-7, the V gene TRBV27; D may be TRBD2 (6 bases). This CDR3 region has 16 residues. V dropped 5 bases and J dropped 5 bases, with 22 bases sitting between them. Looked up from germline, CDR1 is MNHEY and CDR2 is SMNVEV (reference sequence). CDR3 in DNA: TGTGCCAGCAGTGGGGTGGGGAGGCCGCTTCGCCACGAGCAGTACTTC. Encoded protein: CASSGVGRPLRHEQYF.

A few counts support this clone. This sequence joins TRBV3-1 (or the pseudogene TRBV3-2) and TRBJ2-1, with TRBD2 identical over 7 bases. J was trimmed by 3 bases and V by 1 base; bases with no gene match: 6. This CDR3 contains 16 residues. Germline V gene data show CDR1 as LGHDT and CDR2 as YNNKEL (reference sequence). The CDR3 nucleotides read TGTGCCAGCAGCCAAGGGGGGGGGACCAACTACAATGAGCAGTTCTTC. Translation gives CASSQGGGTNYNEQFF.

The chain uses TRBV5-1 and TRBJ2-5; 9 bases match TRBD2. CDR1 and CDR2 from the germline V gene are SGHRS and YFSETQ. The CDR3 runs 12 residues. V gave up 7 bases and J gave up 5 bases; unmatched junction bases: 3. The CDR3 DNA is TGCGCCAGCGGGACTAGCACGGAGACCCAGTACTTC. This sequence encodes CASGTSTETQYF.

The gene calls are TRBV4-3 and TRBJ2-5, with 8 bases matching TRBD2. From germline, CDR1 is LGHNA and CDR2 YSLEER. V was clipped by 1 base and J by 4 bases; unmatched bases: 5. CDR3 length equals 15 residues. The CDR3 is CASSQARGGPETQYF. For the CDR3, the DNA is TGCGCCAGCAGCCAAGCCCGGGGGGGCCCAGAGACCCAGTACTTC.

CDR3 in amino acids: CASGKGPNQPQHF. In DNA form, the CDR3 reads TGTGCCAGCGGGAAGGGGCCGAATCAGCCCCAGCATTTT. The chain couples TRBV9 to TRBJ1-5; perhaps TRBD1 as D (5 bases). CDR3 length: 13 residues. The V gene lost 7 bases and the J gene lost 4 bases, with 12 bases spanning the gap. CDR1 is SGDLS, CDR2 YYNGEE, per germline.

The rearrangement uses TRBV6-2 or TRBV6-3 and TRBJ2-2; possibly TRBD1 for D (7 bases). Germline-derived CDR1 and CDR2 are MNHEY and SVGEGT. CDR3 size: 17 residues. The V gene lost 4 bases and the J gene lost 1 base, with 16 bases spanning the gap. The CDR3 spells CASSSIPGGWNTGELFF. CDR3 coding DNA: TGTGCCAGCAGTTCAATCCCAGGGGGGTGGAACACCGGGGAGCTGTTTTTT.

The chain carries TRBV24-1 and TRBJ2-3, with 10 bases aligning to TRBD2. This CDR3 comprises 13 residues. J lost 6 bases, V lost 8 bases, and 4 bases had no gene match. The germline V gene has CDR1 KGHDR and CDR2 SFDVKD. The CDR3 loop reads CATKRGGGDTQYF. The CDR3 coding sequence is TGTGCCACCAAGCGGGGGGGCGGGGATACGCAGTATTTT.

Notes on this clone: Other DNA sequences in the sample encode the same CDR3. CDR3 sequence reads: CASSSGINTEAFF. The CDR3 DNA reads as TGCGCCAGCAGCTCAGGGATCAACACTGAAGCTTTCTTT. The rearrangement links TRBV10-1 to TRBJ1-1, with a tentative D call TRBD1 (5 bases). Germline lookup yields CDR1 WNHNN and CDR2 SYGVQD (reference sequence). The germline V and J ends were trimmed by 6 bases and 2 bases, with 10 bases remaining between them. There are 13 residues in the CDR3.

This CDR3 reads CASRGESSLAKNIQYF. Here the CDR3 DNA reads TGTGCCAGCAGGGGCGAGTCTAGCCTAGCCAAAAACATTCAGTACTTC. The rearrangement uses TRBV11-2 and TRBJ2-4; tentatively, D is TRBD2 (5 bases). Per germline, CDR1 SGHAT and CDR2 FQNNGV. Trimming left V 6 bases short and J 0 bases short, with 15 bases between. The CDR3 is 16 amino acids.

The J gene is TRBJ1-2, the V gene TRBV5-1; D remains ambiguous. The CDR3 consists of 15 residues. With 3 bases removed from V and 6 bases from J, the gap between germline ends came to 18 bases. CDR1 is SGHRS, CDR2 YFSETQ, per germline. The CDR3 coding sequence is TGCGCCAGCAGCTCATCCACCGCCGCGGCGGATGGCTACACCTTC. Amino acid sequence: CASSSSTAAADGYTF.

V usage is TRBV15 and J usage is TRBJ2-5; 7 bases line up with TRBD2. V gave up 1 base and J gave up 1 base; unmatched junction bases: 6. The CDR3 contains 16 residues. Germline assignment: CDR1 LNHNV and CDR2 YYDKDF (reference sequence). The CDR3 sequence: CATSRGWTRSQETQYF. In DNA, the CDR3 is TGTGCCACCAGCAGAGGGTGGACTAGGAGCCAAGAGACCCAGTACTTC.

The chain uses TRBV9 and TRBJ2-3, with D possibly TRBD2 on 5 matching bases. The CDR3 has 17 residues. V dropped 0 bases and J dropped 2 bases, with 16 bases sitting between them. The germline V gene encodes CDR1 SGDLS and CDR2 YYNGEE. The CDR3 spells CASSVALLRGDTDTQYF. In nucleotides, the CDR3 is TGTGCCAGCAGCGTAGCTCTCCTACGGGGAGACACAGATACGCAGTATTTT.

The rearrangement joins TRBV4-3 to TRBJ1-3, with D possibly being TRBD1 (6 bases). Trimming removed 3 bases from V and 1 base from J, with 7 bases in between. This CDR3 region has 14 residues. Germline V gene sequence: CDR1 LGHNA, CDR2 YSLEER. CDR3 region: CASSHGTSGNTIYF. The CDR3 DNA reads as TGCGCCAGCAGCCATGGGACATCTGGAAACACCATATATTTT.

The rearrangement uses TRBV2 and TRBJ2-2; no clear D. CDR3 length: 15 amino acids. Trimming pared 6 bases from V and 1 base from J, leaving 12 bases between. Germline lookup yields CDR1 SNHLY and CDR2 FYNNEI. CDR3 amino acids: CASRTSDGNTGELFF. CDR3 DNA sequence: TGTGCCAGCAGGACATCGGATGGGAACACCGGGGAGCTGTTTTTT.

The CDR3 spells CASSQFGQGGRTEAFF. The DNA for the CDR3 is TGTGCCAGCAGCCAGTTTGGACAGGGGGGCCGCACTGAAGCTTTCTTT. V and J are TRBV28 and TRBJ1-1; 10 bases agree with TRBD1. The CDR3 totals 16 residues. V lost 6 bases, J lost 4 bases, and 11 bases stayed unmatched. Germline CDR1 MDHEN, CDR2 SYDVKM. Together with reference TRBV28 and TRBJ1-1, the CDR3 gives the full variable domain: DVKVTQSSRYLVKRTGEKVFLECVQDMDHENMFWYRQDPGLGLRLIYFSYDVKMKEKGDIPEGYSVSREKKERFSLILESASTNQTSMYLCASSQFGQGGRTEAFFGQGTRLTVV.

DNA of the CDR3: TGTGCCAGCAGTCCCCTACCGCGCTACAGGGGGCCTGGAAACACCATATATTTT. Translated, it gives CASSPLPRYRGPGNTIYF. V and J are TRBV6-6 and TRBJ1-3, with 9 bases identical to TRBD1. The CDR3 has 18 residues. Germline V gene sequence: CDR1 MNHNY, CDR2 SVGAGI (reference sequence). J lost 2 bases, V lost 5 bases, and 13 bases had no gene match.

The J gene is TRBJ1-1, the V gene TRBV18; 7 bases line up with TRBD1. The length of the CDR3 is 13 residues. Germline trimming cut 4 bases from V and 11 bases from J; bases unmatched to any gene: 10. Germline loops: CDR1 KGHSH, CDR2 LQKENI. The CDR3 here is CASSQDRSGEAFF. The CDR3 nucleotides are TGTGCCAGCTCACAGGACAGGTCGGGGGAGGCTTTCTTT.

The CDR3 is CASSPNHSTGNTIYF. The CDR3 DNA reads as TGTGCCAGCTCACCTAACCACTCCACTGGAAACACCATATATTTT. V gene TRBV18 combines with J gene TRBJ1-3; D is unresolved. Trimming removed 3 bases from V and 2 bases from J, with 11 bases in between. The germline V gene encodes CDR1 KGHSH and CDR2 LQKENI. The CDR3 is made up of 15 amino acids.

The V gene is TRBV7-3, the J gene TRBJ2-1; 9 positions match TRBD2. CDR1 and CDR2 (germline): SGHTA, FQGTGA. After removal of 1 base from V and 7 bases from J, the junction contained 5 bases not matched to a gene. CDR3 length: 15 residues. The DNA of the CDR3 is TGTGCCAGCAGCTTAATAGCGGGGGAATTAAATGAGCAGTTCTTC. Translation gives CASSLIAGELNEQFF. The full variable domain, with the rest looked up from reference TRBV7-3 and TRBJ2-1, is GAGVSQTPSNKVTEKGKYVELRCDPISGHTALYWYRQSLGQGPEFLIYFQGTGAADDSGLPNDRFFAVRPEGSVSTLKIQRTERGDSAVYLCASSLIAGELNEQFFGPGTRLTVL.